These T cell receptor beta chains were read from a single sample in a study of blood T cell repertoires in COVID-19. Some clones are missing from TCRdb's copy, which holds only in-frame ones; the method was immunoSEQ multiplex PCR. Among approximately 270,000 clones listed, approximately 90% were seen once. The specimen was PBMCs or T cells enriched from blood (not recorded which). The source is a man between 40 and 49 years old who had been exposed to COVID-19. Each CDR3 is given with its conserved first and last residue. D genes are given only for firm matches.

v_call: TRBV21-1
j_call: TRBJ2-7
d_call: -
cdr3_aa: CASSKAGSDRDYEQYF
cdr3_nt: TGTGCCAGCAGCAAAGCCGGCTCGGACAGGGACTACGAGCAGTACTTC

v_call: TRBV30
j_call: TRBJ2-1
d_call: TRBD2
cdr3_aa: CAWKSSGLRGEQFF
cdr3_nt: TGTGCCTGGAAGAGTAGCGGGCTTAGGGGTGAGCAGTTCTTC

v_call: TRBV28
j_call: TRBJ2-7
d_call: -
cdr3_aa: CASSPLSNYEQYF
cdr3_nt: TGTGCCAGCAGCCCCCTATCCAACTACGAGCAGTACTTC

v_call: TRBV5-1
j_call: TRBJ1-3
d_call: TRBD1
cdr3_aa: CASSLAGQGEVGNTIYF
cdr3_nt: TGCGCCAGCAGCTTGGCCGGGCAGGGGGAAGTAGGAAACACCATATATTTT

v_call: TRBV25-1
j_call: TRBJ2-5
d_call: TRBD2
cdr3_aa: CASSDRLAGTKETQYF
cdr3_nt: TGTGCCAGCAGCGATCGACTAGCGGGGACCAAAGAGACCCAGTACTTC

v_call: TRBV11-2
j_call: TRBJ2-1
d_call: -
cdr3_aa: CASSQVNEQFF
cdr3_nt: TGTGCCAGCAGCCAGGTCAATGAGCAGTTCTTC

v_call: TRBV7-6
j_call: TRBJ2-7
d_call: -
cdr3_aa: CASSFSQEPMNYEQYF
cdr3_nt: TGTGCCAGCAGCTTTTCACAGGAGCCGATGAACTACGAGCAGTACTTC

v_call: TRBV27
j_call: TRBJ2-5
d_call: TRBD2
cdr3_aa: CASSPASGGQETQYF
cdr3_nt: TGTGCCAGCAGTCCTGCTAGCGGGGGTCAAGAGACCCAGTACTTC

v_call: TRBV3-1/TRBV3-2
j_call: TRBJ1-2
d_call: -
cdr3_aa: CASSQDPGSYGYTF
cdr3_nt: TGTGCCAGCAGCCAAGACCCGGGGAGCTATGGCTACACCTTC

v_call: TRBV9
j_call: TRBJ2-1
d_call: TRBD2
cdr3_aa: CASSVVSRGRASNEQFF
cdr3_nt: TGTGCCAGCAGCGTAGTCTCCCGCGGGAGGGCCTCCAATGAGCAGTTCTTC